This TCR beta chain comes out of a study of cytomegalovirus exposure and HLA in healthy donors. The primer mix had 60 Vbeta and 13 Jbeta primers. Sequencing used immunoSEQ multiplex PCR; TCRdb keeps in-frame clones, though not all of them. The table has about 160,000 clones, roughly four fifths seen once; the top ten hold around 11%. Worth noting for this clone: Its antigen is as yet unknown.

Findings and limits, study-wide: In a later analysis, fewer than 20,000 TCR beta sequences were associated with HLA alleles at 0.05 false discovery rate. Some V segments (TRBV6-2 and TRBV6-3 among them) were excluded as indistinguishable. Sequencing likely generated an artifact that appeared as a cluster of highly shared sequence variants.

Germline V gene data show CDR1 as ENHRY and CDR2 as SYGVKD. The CDR3 contains 13 residues. With V trimmed by 4 bases and J by 5 bases, 2 bases remained unmatched. Sequencing input: PBMCs. The chain combines TRBV10-3 with TRBJ1-5; 7 bases are shared with TRBD1. The origin of this receptor is a man in his forties or fifties in good health and CMV-seropositive. DNA for the CDR3: TGTGCCATCAGTGGGGACAGCGATCAGCCCCAGCATTTT. Translation: CAISGDSDQPQHF.